The clone carrying this T cell receptor (beta chain) was seen a handful of times. Its antigen is unknown. This CDR3 contains 14 residues. The V gene's germline CDR1 is SGHRS and CDR2 YFSETQ. With V trimmed by 7 bases and J by 2 bases, 1 base remained unmatched. Generated by immunoSEQ multiplex PCR, the TCRdb table keeps only in-frame clones and is missing some. The table includes some 40,000 clones, approximately 73% detected once. This sample is drawn from a study of vaccination effects on CD4 cells after COVID-19. Study-level information: At 16 days and at one week before vaccination, samples were given by two convalescent patients.

Using viral peptide pools, the ViraFEST assay grew out antigen-specific CD4+ T cells prior to sequencing. Isolating CD4+ T cells followed approximately 10 days of culture. The infection with SARS-CoV-2 (confirmed by PCR) occurred in this person between March and December 2020. In culture with 10 IU/ml IL-2 and around 10 ug/ml peptides, PBMC were grown at 1.5 million to 2 million per well. General study results and limits: Clones of infection and vaccine origin contracted markedly late after vaccination.

This chain links TRBV5-1 with TRBJ1-6; the match to TRBD1 covers 9 bases. The TCR comes from a human donor who had a prior SARS-CoV-2 infection. This material consisted of CD4+ T cells from PBMCs cultured with a peptide pool, taken before COVID-19 vaccination. The CDR3 nucleotides read TGCGCCAGCCGACAGGGGGCCTATAATTCACCCCTCCACTTT. It encodes CASRQGAYNSPLHF. The full variable domain, in which reference TRBV5-1 and TRBJ1-6 provide the parts outside the CDR3, is KAGVTQTPRYLIKTRGQQVTLSCSPISGHRSVSWYQQTPGQGLQFLFEYFSETQRNKGNFPGRFSGRQFSNSRSEMNVSTLELGDSALYLCASRQGAYNSPLHFGNGTRLTVT.